The T cell receptor beta chain described here comes from a study of cytomegalovirus exposure and HLA in healthy donors. The CDR3 has 14 amino acids. With 2 bases removed from V and 4 bases from J, the gap between germline ends came to 12 bases. Per the germline V gene, CDR1 is SGHDT and CDR2 is YYEEEE. Concerning this clone: Its antigen is not known.

PCR was performed using 60 Vbeta and 13 Jbeta primers. TCRdb's table, derived via immunoSEQ multiplex PCR, lists solely in-frame clones and lacks some. The sample has about 150,000 clones, over 70% seen once. Findings of the study overall: About 87% or about 30% of the time was how often most TCR beta V segments were productive, according to an earlier analysis.

Sequenced sample: PBMCs. This clonotype originated in a boy between 2 and 10 years old in good health and CMV-seronegative. The chain is built from TRBV5-6 and TRBJ1-1; D remains ambiguous. The CDR3 coding sequence is TGTGCCAGCAGCTTCCCGGGGAGGGCCACTGAAGCTTTCTTT. Its protein product is CASSFPGRATEAFF.